These 22 T cell receptor beta chains were sequenced from one sample in a study of Ad26.COV2.S vaccination and SARS-CoV-2 variants. Sequencing was performed with immunoSEQ multiplex PCR; in TCRdb, only in-frame clones are kept and a portion is missing. The sample records 440,000 or so clones, about nine tenths being singletons. Treatment defined: around 19 received Ad26.COV2.S at low or high dose, single or two shots; 5 received placebo; per-sample allocation not given. Day 63 following the first vaccine or placebo injection was when the samples were taken. Sequencing used peripheral blood, obtained in a trial of Ad26.COV2.S vaccine versus placebo. All receptors come from a person between 18 and 59 years old who received the Ad26.COV2.S COVID-19 vaccine or a placebo.

The V and J genes are TRBV24-1 and TRBJ2-1; possible D gene TRBD1, 5 bases. The V end was cut by 1 base, the J end by 5 bases, with 8 bases between. In germline, CDR1 is KGHDR, CDR2 SFDVKD. The CDR3 has 14 residues. The CDR3 loop is CATSDFRTNNEQFF. CDR3 coding DNA: TGTGCCACCAGTGATTTCCGGACAAACAATGAGCAGTTCTTC.

The chain uses TRBV27 and TRBJ2-5; maybe TRBD1 (5 bases). The germline CDR1 and CDR2 sequences are MNHEY and SMNVEV (reference sequence). The germline V and J ends were trimmed by 3 bases and 2 bases, with 7 bases remaining between them. The CDR3 contains 13 residues. The CDR3 sequence: CASSLGPQETQYF. The CDR3 bases are TGTGCCAGCAGTTTGGGGCCGCAAGAGACCCAGTACTTC.

The rearrangement links TRBV30 to TRBJ1-6; 7 nucleotides line up with TRBD1. This CDR3 has 16 residues. The V and J ends lost 4 bases and 7 bases, in that order; junction bases with no gene match: 13. Germline CDR1 is GTSNPN and CDR2 is SVGIG (reference sequence). The DNA for the CDR3 is TGTGCCTGGAACCAACAGGGGCTAGGCTTAAATTCACCCCTCCACTTT. Its translation is CAWNQQGLGLNSPLHF.

This chain links TRBV7-6 with TRBJ2-3; 11 positions match TRBD2. V lost 4 bases and J lost 2; bases outside the gene matches: 17. Germline V gene lookup returns CDR1 SGHVS and CDR2 FNYEAQ. This CDR3 is 20 amino acids long. In DNA, the CDR3 is TGTGCCAGCAGCTCTGAATCTCCTAGCGGGAGGAGTCGGGACACAGATACGCAGTATTTT. It translates to CASSSESPSGRSRDTDTQYF. Using reference TRBV7-6 and TRBJ2-3 for the parts outside the CDR3, the full variable domain is GAGVSQSPRYKVTKRGQDVALRCDPISGHVSLYWYRQALGQGPEFLTYFNYEAQQDKSGLPNDRFSAERPEGSISTLTIQRTEQRDSAMYRCASSSESPSGRSRDTDTQYFGPGTRLTVL.

V gene TRBV28 combines with J gene TRBJ2-7; D may match TRBD1 or TRBD2 (5 bases each). The germline gives CDR1 MDHEN, CDR2 SYDVKM. The CDR3 runs 15 residues. The V end was cut by 6 bases, the J end by 7 bases, with 22 bases between. CDR3 in DNA: TGTGCCAGCAGGCCATGGGGTCTAGCCCAGGGTGAGCAGTACTTC. Translation gives CASRPWGLAQGEQYF.

The chain joins TRBV5-1 to TRBJ1-4, with TRBD1 identical over 9 bases. This CDR3 spans 15 amino acids. With V trimmed by 1 base and J by 8 bases, 6 bases remained unmatched. Germline loops: CDR1 SGHRS, CDR2 YFSETQ. The CDR3 sequence is CASSLRGQGMEKLFF. The CDR3 DNA reads TGCGCCAGCAGCTTGAGGGGACAGGGAATGGAAAAACTGTTTTTT.

This clone occurred a few times. The CDR3 sequence: CASSKQGGANVLTF. The CDR3 bases are TGTGCCAGCAGCAAACAGGGTGGGGCCAACGTCCTGACTTTC. The chain is built from TRBV21-1 and TRBJ2-6; the DNA was not compared with TRBD1, the D call given in the table. TRBV21-1 has pseudogene status. The CDR3 runs 14 residues.

V and J are TRBV19 and TRBJ1-6; D is possibly TRBD1 (5 bases). The V gene's germline CDR1 is LNHDA and CDR2 SQIVND (reference sequence). The length of the CDR3 is 15 residues. V lost 5 bases and J 0 bases, leaving 8 bases between the germline ends. The CDR3 spells CASSPGGSYNSPLHF. The CDR3 DNA reads TGTGCCAGTAGTCCGGGGGGCTCCTATAATTCACCCCTCCACTTT. The entire variable domain, with the rest obtained from reference TRBV19 and TRBJ1-6, is as follows: DGGITQSPKYLFRKEGQNVTLSCEQNLNHDAMYWYRQDPGQGLRLIYYSQIVNDFQKGDIAEGYSVSREKKESFPLTVTSAQKNPTAFYLCASSPGGSYNSPLHFGNGTRLTVT.

V gene TRBV4-1 combines with J gene TRBJ1-1; the match to TRBD1 covers 10 bases. Germline-derived CDR1 and CDR2 are MGHRA and YSYEKL. This CDR3 comprises 14 residues. The V and J ends lost 4 bases and 5 bases, in that order; junction bases with no gene match: 4. This chain's CDR3 is CASSRRDRGTEAFF. The CDR3 bases are TGCGCCAGCAGCCGCCGGGACAGGGGTACTGAAGCTTTCTTT.

The V and J genes are TRBV6-5 and TRBJ1-5; 8 positions agree with TRBD1. After removal of 7 bases from V and 7 bases from J, the junction contained 6 bases not matched to a gene. From germline, CDR1 is MNHEY and CDR2 SVGAGI. CDR3 length: 13 amino acids. CDR3 sequence reads: CASTGGGRQPQHF. In DNA, the CDR3 is TGTGCCAGCACAGGGGGCGGTCGGCAGCCCCAGCATTTT.

The chain uses TRBV29-1 and TRBJ2-7, with 7 bases identical to TRBD2. V lost 7 bases and J lost 0; bases outside the gene matches: 9. The germline V gene encodes CDR1 SQVTM and CDR2 ANQGSEA. The CDR3 runs to 14 residues. In DNA form, the CDR3 reads TGCAGCGCGTCTAGGCGGGAGAGCTCCTACGAGCAGTACTTC. Its translation is CSASRRESSYEQYF.

The rearrangement uses TRBV18 and TRBJ2-7, with unresolved D. Trimming removed 0 bases from V and 2 bases from J, with 8 bases in between. Per the germline V gene, CDR1 is KGHSH and CDR2 is LQKENI. CDR3 length equals 14 residues. The CDR3 spells CASSPPSLPYEQYF. The CDR3 bases are TGTGCCAGCTCACCACCTTCGCTCCCCTACGAGCAGTACTTC.

The rearrangement joins TRBV7-9 to TRBJ2-5; perhaps TRBD2 as D (5 bases). Per germline, CDR1 SEHNR and CDR2 FQNEAQ (reference sequence). The V end lost 8 bases, the J end lost 5 bases, and 12 bases lay between the germline ends. This CDR3 contains 12 residues. In nucleotides, the CDR3 is TGTGCCAGCTTGAGGGTTGGCGAGACCCAGTACTTC. The encoded protein is CASLRVGETQYF.

V is TRBV6-6 and J is TRBJ2-2, with a tentative D call TRBD2 (5 bases). The CDR3 is 16 residues long. Germline V lookup: CDR1 MNHNY, CDR2 SVGAGI (reference sequence). Trimming left V 6 bases short and J 2 bases short, with 16 bases between. CDR3 residues: CASSQFRTANTGELFF. In nucleotides, the CDR3 is TGTGCCAGCAGCCAATTCAGGACTGCCAACACCGGGGAGCTGTTTTTT.

The chain joins TRBV30 to TRBJ1-1; 7 nucleotides agree with TRBD1. Germline V gene lookup returns CDR1 GTSNPN and CDR2 SVGIG (reference sequence). The CDR3 extends over 15 amino acids. Germline trimming cut 2 bases from V and 0 bases from J; bases unmatched to any gene: 6. This chain's CDR3 is CAWSPRQGLNTEAFF. For the CDR3, the DNA is TGTGCCTGGAGTCCCCGACAGGGCTTGAACACTGAAGCTTTCTTT.

The chain uses TRBV30 and TRBJ2-3; 8 bases map to TRBD2. Germline V gives CDR1 GTSNPN, CDR2 SVGIG (reference sequence). The J segment lost 0 bases and the V segment lost 3 bases, leaving 11 bases of the junction unmatched. CDR3 length: 17 amino acids. The chain's CDR3 is CAWSRMIRGGSTDTQYF. The CDR3 DNA is TGTGCCTGGAGCCGGATGATACGCGGGGGGAGCACAGATACGCAGTATTTT.

The chain carries TRBV4-1 and TRBJ2-7; D is undetermined. V lost 4 bases and J lost 5, with 18 bases in between. The CDR3 sequence is 15 residues long. Germline assignment: CDR1 MGHRA and CDR2 YSYEKL. In DNA form, the CDR3 reads TGCGCCAGCAGCCCCCGGGCGACGAGGTCCCACGAGCAGTACTTC. It specifies CASSPRATRSHEQYF.

The CDR3 nucleotides are TGTGCCAGCAGCTTAAATGTTGCAGGCCACTCTGGGGCCAACGTCCTGACTTTC. As protein: CASSLNVAGHSGANVLTF. This sequence joins TRBV7-3 and TRBJ2-6; D is unresolved. Looked up from germline, CDR1 is SGHTA and CDR2 is FQGTGA. This CDR3 is built from 18 residues. Trimming took 1 base from V and 0 from J, leaving 13 bases between them. Based on the CDR3 plus reference TRBV7-3 and TRBJ2-6, the full variable domain is GAGVSQTPSNKVTEKGKYVELRCDPISGHTALYWYRQSLGQGPEFLIYFQGTGAADDSGLPNDRFFAVRPEGSVSTLKIQRTERGDSAVYLCASSLNVAGHSGANVLTFGAGSRLTVL.

This sequence joins TRBV6-5 and TRBJ2-1, with D possibly TRBD2 on 5 matching bases. The CDR3 is 15 residues long. V was trimmed by 2 bases and J by 6 bases, leaving 14 bases between them. Germline values: CDR1 MNHEY, CDR2 SVGAGI. CDR3 sequence (DNA): TGTGCCAGCAGTTACGACTCCCGTACTAGCAATGAGCAGTTCTTC. This encodes CASSYDSRTSNEQFF.

The chain has TRBV29-1 and TRBJ1-2; 7 bases match TRBD1. V lost 1 base, J lost 3 bases, and 8 bases stayed unmatched. There are 15 residues in the CDR3. Germline loops: CDR1 SQVTM, CDR2 ANQGSEA. CDR3 in amino acids: CSVEASPGTDYGYTF. In DNA form, the CDR3 reads TGCAGCGTTGAAGCGTCCCCCGGGACAGACTATGGCTACACCTTC.

The gene calls are TRBV11-2 and TRBJ1-1; D is unclear. This CDR3 comprises 13 residues. V was clipped by 2 bases and J by 1 base, with 5 bases between them. The germline CDR1 and CDR2 sequences are SGHAT and FQNNGV. CDR3 DNA sequence: TGTGCCAGCAGCTTACATTGGAACACTGAAGCTTTCTTT. This sequence encodes CASSLHWNTEAFF. Drawing the rest from reference TRBV11-2 and TRBJ1-1, the complete variable domain is EAGVAQSPRYKIIEKRQSVAFWCNPISGHATLYWYQQILGQGPKLLIQFQNNGVVDDSQLPKDRFSAERLKGVDSTLKIQPAKLEDSAVYLCASSLHWNTEAFFGQGTRLTVV.

The chain joins TRBV10-1 to TRBJ2-1; TRBD2 agrees at 7 bases. In germline, CDR1 is WNHNN, CDR2 SYGVQD (reference sequence). The CDR3 runs to 14 residues. J was trimmed by 3 bases and V by 5 bases; bases with no gene match: 4. CDR3 sequence (DNA): TGCGCCAGCAGTCCTAGCGGTGTCTACAATGAGCAGTTCTTC. Translation: CASSPSGVYNEQFF.